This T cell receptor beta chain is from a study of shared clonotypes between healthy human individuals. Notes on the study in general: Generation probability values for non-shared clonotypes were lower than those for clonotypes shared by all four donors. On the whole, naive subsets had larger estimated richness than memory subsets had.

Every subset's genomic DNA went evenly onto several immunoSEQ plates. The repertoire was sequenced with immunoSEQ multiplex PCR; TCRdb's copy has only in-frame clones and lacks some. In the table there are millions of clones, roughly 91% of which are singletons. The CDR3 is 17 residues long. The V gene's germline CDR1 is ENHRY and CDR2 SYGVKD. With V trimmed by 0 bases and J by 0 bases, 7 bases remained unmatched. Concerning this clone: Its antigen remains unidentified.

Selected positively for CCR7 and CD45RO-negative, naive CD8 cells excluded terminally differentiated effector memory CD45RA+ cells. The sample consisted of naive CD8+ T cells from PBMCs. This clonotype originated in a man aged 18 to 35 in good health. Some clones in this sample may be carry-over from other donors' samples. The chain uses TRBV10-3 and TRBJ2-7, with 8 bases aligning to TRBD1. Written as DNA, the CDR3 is TGTGCCATCAGTGAGTCAGGACAGGGATTCAGCTCCTACGAGCAGTACTTC. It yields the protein CAISESGQGFSSYEQYF.